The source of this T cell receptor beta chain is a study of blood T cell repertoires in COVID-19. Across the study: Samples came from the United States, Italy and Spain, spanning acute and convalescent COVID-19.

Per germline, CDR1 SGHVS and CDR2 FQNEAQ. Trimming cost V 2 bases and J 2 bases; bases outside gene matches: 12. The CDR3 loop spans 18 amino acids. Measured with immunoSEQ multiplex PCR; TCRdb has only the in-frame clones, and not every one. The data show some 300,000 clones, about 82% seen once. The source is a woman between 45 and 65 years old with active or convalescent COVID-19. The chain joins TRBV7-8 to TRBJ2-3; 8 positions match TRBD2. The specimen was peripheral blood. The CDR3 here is CASSLLASGPIITDTQYF. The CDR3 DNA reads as TGTGCCAGCAGCTTATTGGCTAGCGGGCCCATCATCACAGATACGCAGTATTTT.